The 22 T cell receptor beta chains given below trace back to one sample, sequenced in a study of glioma-infiltrating T cells. TCR alpha and beta CDR3 regions were amplified from RNA using iRepertoire nested multiplex PCR. TCRdb used MiXCR to reprocess the multiplex PCR reads, holding one entry per CDR3 protein. The sample has approximately 140,000 distinct CDR3 sequences; about 25% are singletons. Source material: glioma tissue, nonneoplastic brain tissue, or PBMCs (not recorded which). The receptors stem from a human donor with low-grade glioma or glioblastoma, undergoing nonglioma brain surgery, or in good health (not recorded which).

V gene TRBV12-3 or TRBV12-4 combines with J gene TRBJ1-6, with a possible D match to TRBD1 (6 bases). This CDR3 region has 14 residues. V was trimmed by 3 bases and J by 8 bases, leaving 11 bases between them. The CDR3: CASSLGGPDSPLHF. CDR3 DNA sequence: TGTGCCAGCAGTTTGGGGGGCCCGGATTCACCCCTCCACTTT.

The genes are TRBV20-1 and TRBJ1-4; D unclear. The germline V and J ends were trimmed by 1 base and 0 bases, with 6 bases remaining between them. The germline V gene has CDR1 DFQATT and CDR2 SNEGSKA (reference sequence). The length of the CDR3 is 14 residues. In DNA, the CDR3 is TGCAGTGCTAGAGCCGGGGCAACTAATGAAAAACTGTTTTTT. It yields the protein CSARAGATNEKLFF.

The sample holds a few counts of this clonotype. This chain uses TRBV24-1 with TRBJ1-3; D might be TRBD1 (6 bases). V lost 9 bases to trimming and J lost 2 bases, with 10 bases between them. Germline V gene lookup returns CDR1 KGHDR and CDR2 SFDVKD. This CDR3 has 13 residues. CDR3 protein: CATAQGPGNTIYF. The CDR3 nucleotides are TGTGCCACCGCCCAGGGGCCTGGAAACACCATATATTTT.

As to this clonotype: This CDR3 is missing its conserved last phenylalanine or tryptophan, likely due to a read error. This chain joins TRBV27 and TRBJ1-1, with D perhaps TRBD1 (5 bases). The CDR3 has 19 residues. Trimming pared 5 bases from V and 0 bases from J, leaving 25 bases between. Germline V gene lookup returns CDR1 MNHEY and CDR2 SMNVEV (reference sequence). The CDR3 loop reads CASSLTRGQGLTVNTEAFL. CDR3 coding DNA: TGTGCCAGCAGTCTCACCCGAGGGCAGGGCCTTACCGTGAACACTGAAGCTTTCCTT.

The chain couples TRBV4-1 to TRBJ2-7; D might be TRBD1 (5 bases). Deletions cut 4 bases from V and 1 base from J, with 20 bases between. Germline loops: CDR1 MGHRA, CDR2 YSYEKL. The CDR3 loop spans 17 amino acids. The CDR3 here is CASSLLYDSLGSYEQYV. The CDR3 DNA is TGCGCCAGCAGCCTCCTTTATGACAGCCTCGGGTCCTACGAGCAGTACGTC.

This clonotype has a count of ten or more. This sequence joins TRBV27 and TRBJ1-5; D perhaps matches TRBD1 (5 bases). V was trimmed by 10 bases and J by 4 bases, leaving 20 bases between them. This CDR3 comprises 15 residues. Per the germline V gene, CDR1 is MNHEY and CDR2 is SMNVEV (reference sequence). This CDR3 reads CATRDRIMSNQPQHF. CDR3 DNA: TGTGCCACCAGGGATAGGATTATGTCAAATCAGCCCCAGCATTTT.

The V gene is TRBV5-4, the J gene TRBJ1-1; D remains ambiguous. V dropped 4 bases and J dropped 4 bases, with 11 bases sitting between them. Germline V gene lookup returns CDR1 SGHNT and CDR2 YYREEE (reference sequence). The CDR3 consists of 13 residues. Here the CDR3 DNA reads TGTGCCAGCAGCGTAAGAGAGGGCACTGAAGCTTTCTTT. This codes for CASSVREGTEAFF.

This clonotype has just a few counts. The chain uses TRBV2 and TRBJ1-5, with 7 bases that match TRBD1. Germline lookup yields CDR1 SNHLY and CDR2 FYNNEI. The ends lost 7 bases at V and 9 bases at J; junction bases unmatched: 6. This CDR3 spans 12 amino acids. The CDR3 bases are TGTGCCAGCACCTACGGACAGGCGCCCCAGCATTTT. As protein: CASTYGQAPQHF.

J is TRBJ1-4 and V is TRBV12-3 or TRBV12-4; 8 nucleotides match TRBD1. The CDR3 totals 15 residues. V lost 6 bases, J lost 7 bases, and 10 bases stayed unmatched. CDR3 in amino acids: CASSQPGQGVEKLFF. The DNA for the CDR3 is TGTGCCAGCAGCCAACCCGGACAGGGAGTTGAAAAACTGTTTTTT.

This clonotype was observed a handful of times. At one end the junction does not follow the germline gene, possibly because of a read error. The chain uses TRBV20-1 and TRBJ1-5, with TRBD1 matching 8 bases. The CDR3 covers 14 residues. Germline loops: CDR1 DFQATT, CDR2 SNEGSKA (reference sequence). The DNA of the CDR3 is TGCAGTGCTGGAGACAGGGGCGGCAATCAGCCCCAGCATTTT. It codes for CSAGDRGGNQPQHF.

Only a few counts were recorded for this clonotype. The V gene is TRBV7-3, the J gene TRBJ2-3, with 10 positions matching TRBD2. Germline values: CDR1 SGHTA, CDR2 FQGTGA. The CDR3 totals 18 residues. V trimming: 2 bases; J trimming: 6 bases; junction bases outside the gene matches: 14. The CDR3 coding sequence is TGTGCCAGCAGCTTACTTCTTGGTAGCGGGGGGCCCTCGGATACGCAGTATTTT. Amino acids: CASSLLLGSGGPSDTQYF.

This rearrangement joins TRBV7-9 to TRBJ2-5, with a weak D call TRBD2 (5 bases). This CDR3 has 16 residues. Trimming cost V 8 bases and J 4 bases, with 23 bases left between them. CDR1 is SEHNR, CDR2 FQNEAQ, per germline (reference sequence). This CDR3 reads CASFDPRVPRGETQYF. In DNA form, the CDR3 reads TGTGCCAGCTTCGACCCCCGGGTCCCACGGGGAGAGACCCAGTACTTC.

This clonotype was counted many times. The chain links TRBV15 to TRBJ2-1; 10 nucleotides agree with TRBD2. Germline values: CDR1 LNHNV, CDR2 YYDKDF (reference sequence). V lost 1 base, J lost 2 bases, and 5 bases stayed unmatched. The CDR3 has 17 residues. CDR3 DNA sequence: TGTGCCACCAGCAGAGGTGATAGCGGGGGGCCCTACAATGAGCAGTTCTTC. Its protein product is CATSRGDSGGPYNEQFF.

This clonotype has just a few counts. The chain carries TRBV19 and TRBJ1-2; TRBD1 is a possible D gene (6 bases). From germline, CDR1 is LNHDA and CDR2 SQIVND (reference sequence). The CDR3 has 14 residues. V was trimmed by 3 bases and J by 2 bases, leaving 10 bases between them. The CDR3 sequence: CASSIPGQNYGYTF. CDR3 bases: TGTGCCAGTAGTATCCCCGGACAGAACTATGGCTACACCTTC. The variable domain in full, with the rest retrieved from reference TRBV19 and TRBJ1-2, is DGGITQSPKYLFRKEGQNVTLSCEQNLNHDAMYWYRQDPGQGLRLIYYSQIVNDFQKGDIAEGYSVSREKKESFPLTVTSAQKNPTAFYLCASSIPGQNYGYTFGSGTRLTVV.

This clonotype was picked up a small number of times. The gene calls are TRBV18 and TRBJ1-5; TRBD1 matches 9 bases. The junction had 3 bases not matched to a gene; V was cut back by 6 bases and J by 3 bases. This CDR3 comprises 14 residues. Germline CDR1 reads KGHSH; CDR2 reads LQKENI. CDR3 bases: TGTGCCAGCTCTAGGGACAGGGTCAATCAGCCCCAGCATTTT. Translated: CASSRDRVNQPQHF.

This clonotype was observed a handful of times. J is TRBJ2-3 and V is TRBV19, with no clear D. This CDR3 spans 14 amino acids. V was cut by 3 bases and J by 2 bases, with 9 bases left in between. Germline CDR1 and CDR2: LNHDA and SQIVND (reference sequence). For the CDR3, the DNA is TGTGCCAGTAGTATCCACCTTAACACAGATACGCAGTATTTT. Translating it yields CASSIHLNTDTQYF.

This clonotype was detected only a few times. The chain links TRBV5-1 to TRBJ1-1; D remains ambiguous. This CDR3 spans 12 amino acids. Germline values: CDR1 SGHRS, CDR2 YFSETQ. Trimming removed 0 bases from V and 8 bases from J, with 8 bases in between. CDR3: CASSLVSGEAFF. CDR3 in DNA: TGCGCCAGCAGCTTGGTTTCGGGAGAAGCTTTCTTT.

A note on this clonotype: Possible read error: a much larger clone is one base away. The chain employs TRBV27 and TRBJ1-2; D unresolved. V was shortened by 4 bases and J by 4 bases, with 16 bases between the two germline ends. This CDR3 is built from 15 residues. The germline V gene encodes CDR1 MNHEY and CDR2 SMNVEV (reference sequence). The CDR3 DNA is TGTGCCAGCAGTTCGCTCACAGCCGGGAGCTATGGCTACACCTTC. Translating it yields CASSSLTAGSYGYTF.

This clonotype was recorded a few times. V usage is TRBV20-1 and J usage is TRBJ2-5; TRBD2 agrees at 8 bases. CDR1 is DFQATT and CDR2 is SNEGSKA in the germline V gene (reference sequence). The junction had 11 bases not matched to a gene; V was cut back by 1 base and J by 4 bases. This CDR3 is built from 16 residues. The CDR3 coding sequence is TGCAGTGCTAGAGGCCGGGGCTCTGCGGGAGGAGAGACCCAGTACTTC. This encodes CSARGRGSAGGETQYF.

In this sample, this clonotype turned up many times. The chain employs TRBV6-6 and TRBJ1-1; TRBD1 agrees at 9 bases. CDR3 length: 15 amino acids. Germline lookup yields CDR1 MNHNY and CDR2 SVGAGI (reference sequence). Trimming removed 2 bases from V and 6 bases from J; junction bases left unmatched: 7. CDR3 in DNA: TGTGCCAGCAGTTACCTAACAGGGGGCGACGCTGAAGCTTTCTTT. Protein: CASSYLTGGDAEAFF.

This clonotype was seen more than once but under ten times. This chain connects TRBV29-1 to TRBJ1-2; 7 bases are a match to TRBD1. The V gene end was trimmed by 4 bases and the J gene end by 2 bases; junction bases not matched to a gene: 4. The CDR3 loop spans 13 amino acids. Germline CDR1 SQVTM, CDR2 ANQGSEA. The CDR3 coding sequence is TGCAGCGTTGTCGAGGGGGCGAACTATGGCTACACCTTC. As protein: CSVVEGANYGYTF.

This clonotype was seen repeatedly, ten times or more. V usage is TRBV20-1 and J usage is TRBJ1-5; 9 bases align to TRBD1. Germline V gene data show CDR1 as DFQATT and CDR2 as SNEGSKA (reference sequence). J was trimmed by 6 bases and V by 6 bases; bases with no gene match: 3. The CDR3 totals 12 residues. Written as DNA, the CDR3 is TGCAGTGCGGGACAGGGTGGTCAGCCCCAGCATTTT. Translating it yields CSAGQGGQPQHF.